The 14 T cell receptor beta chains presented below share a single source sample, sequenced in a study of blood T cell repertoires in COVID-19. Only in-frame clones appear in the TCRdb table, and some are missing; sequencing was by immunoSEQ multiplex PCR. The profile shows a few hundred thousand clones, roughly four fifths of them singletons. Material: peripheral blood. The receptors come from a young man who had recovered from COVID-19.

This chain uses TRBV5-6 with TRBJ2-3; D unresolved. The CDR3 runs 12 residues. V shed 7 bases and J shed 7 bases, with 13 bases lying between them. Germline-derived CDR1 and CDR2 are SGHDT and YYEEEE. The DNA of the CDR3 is TGTGCCAGCGAGGCACGCCGTCATACGCAGTATTTT. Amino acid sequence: CASEARRHTQYF.

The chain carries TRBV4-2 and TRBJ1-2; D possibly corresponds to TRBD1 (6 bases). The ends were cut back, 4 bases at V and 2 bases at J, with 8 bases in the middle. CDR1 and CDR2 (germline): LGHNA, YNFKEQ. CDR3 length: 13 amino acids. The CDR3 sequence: CASSPQGNYGYTF. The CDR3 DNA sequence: TGTGCCAGCAGCCCCCAGGGGAACTATGGCTACACCTTC.

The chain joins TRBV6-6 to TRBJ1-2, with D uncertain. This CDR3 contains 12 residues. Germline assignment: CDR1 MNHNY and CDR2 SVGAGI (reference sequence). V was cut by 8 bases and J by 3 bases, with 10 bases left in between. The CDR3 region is CASLREDYGYTF. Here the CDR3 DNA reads TGTGCCAGCCTTAGAGAAGACTATGGCTACACCTTC.

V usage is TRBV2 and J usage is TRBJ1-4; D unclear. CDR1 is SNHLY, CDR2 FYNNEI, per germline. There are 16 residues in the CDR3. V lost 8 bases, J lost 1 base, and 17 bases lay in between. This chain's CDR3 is CASWRHPEETNEKLFF. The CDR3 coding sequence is TGTGCCAGCTGGCGACACCCGGAAGAAACTAATGAAAAACTGTTTTTT. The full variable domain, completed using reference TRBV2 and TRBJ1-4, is EPEVTQTPSHQVTQMGQEVILRCVPISNHLYFYWYRQILGQKVEFLVSFYNNEISEKSEIFDDQFSVERPDGSNFTLKIRSTKLEDSAMYFCASWRHPEETNEKLFFGSGTQLSVL.

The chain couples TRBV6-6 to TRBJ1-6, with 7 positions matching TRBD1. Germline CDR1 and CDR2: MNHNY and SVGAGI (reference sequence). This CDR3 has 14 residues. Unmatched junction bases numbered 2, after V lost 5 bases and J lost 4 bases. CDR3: CASSQGQYNSPLHF. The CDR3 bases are TGTGCCAGCAGTCAGGGACAGTATAATTCACCCCTCCACTTT.

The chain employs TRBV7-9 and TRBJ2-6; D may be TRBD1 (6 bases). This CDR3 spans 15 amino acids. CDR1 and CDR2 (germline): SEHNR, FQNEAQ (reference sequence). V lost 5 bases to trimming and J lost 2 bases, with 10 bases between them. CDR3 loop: CASSVTGTGANVLTF. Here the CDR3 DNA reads TGTGCCAGCAGCGTAACAGGGACTGGGGCCAACGTCCTGACTTTC.

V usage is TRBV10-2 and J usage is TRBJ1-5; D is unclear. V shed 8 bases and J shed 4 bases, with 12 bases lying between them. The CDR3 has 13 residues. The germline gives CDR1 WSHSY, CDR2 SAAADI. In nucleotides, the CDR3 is TGCGCCAGCGGGCAACAGCTTAATCAGCCCCAGCATTTT. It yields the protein CASGQQLNQPQHF.

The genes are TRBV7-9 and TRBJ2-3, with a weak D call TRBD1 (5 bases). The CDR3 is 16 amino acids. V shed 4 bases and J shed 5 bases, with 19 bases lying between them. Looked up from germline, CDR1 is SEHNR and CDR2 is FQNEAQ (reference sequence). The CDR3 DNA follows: TGTGCCAGCAGCTCCCAGGGTTATGACCAGGGAGATACGCAGTATTTT. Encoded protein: CASSSQGYDQGDTQYF.

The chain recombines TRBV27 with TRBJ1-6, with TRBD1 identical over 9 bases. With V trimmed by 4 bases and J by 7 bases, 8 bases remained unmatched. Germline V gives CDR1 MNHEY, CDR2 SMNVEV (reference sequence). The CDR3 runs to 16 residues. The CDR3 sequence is CASSSPPGQGNSPLHF. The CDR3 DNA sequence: TGTGCCAGCAGTTCCCCCCCGGGACAGGGCAATTCACCCCTCCACTTT.

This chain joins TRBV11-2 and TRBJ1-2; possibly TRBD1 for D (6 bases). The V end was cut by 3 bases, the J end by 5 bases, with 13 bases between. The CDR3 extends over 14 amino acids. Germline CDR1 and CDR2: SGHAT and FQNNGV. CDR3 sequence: CASSLEGGLYGYTF. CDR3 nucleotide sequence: TGTGCCAGCAGCTTGGAGGGGGGGTTATATGGCTACACCTTC.

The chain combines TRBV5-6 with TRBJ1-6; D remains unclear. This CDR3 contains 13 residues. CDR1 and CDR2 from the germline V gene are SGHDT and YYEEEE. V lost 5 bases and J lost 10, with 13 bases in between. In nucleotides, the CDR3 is TGTGCCAGCAGGGGTCCGGGGATCTCACCCCTCCACTTT. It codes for CASRGPGISPLHF.

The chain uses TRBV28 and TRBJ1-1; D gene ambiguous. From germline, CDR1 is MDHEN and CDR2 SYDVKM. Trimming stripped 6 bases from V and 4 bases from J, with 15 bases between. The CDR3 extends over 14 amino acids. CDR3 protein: CASRIGLQTTEAFF. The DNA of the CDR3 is TGTGCCAGCAGAATTGGGCTCCAGACCACTGAAGCTTTCTTT.

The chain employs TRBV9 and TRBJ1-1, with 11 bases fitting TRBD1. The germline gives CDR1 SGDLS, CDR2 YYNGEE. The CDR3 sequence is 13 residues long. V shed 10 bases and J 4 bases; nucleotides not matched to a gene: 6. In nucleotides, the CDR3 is TGTGCCTCCAAAGGGACAGGGGGCACTGAAGCTTTCTTT. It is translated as CASKGTGGTEAFF.

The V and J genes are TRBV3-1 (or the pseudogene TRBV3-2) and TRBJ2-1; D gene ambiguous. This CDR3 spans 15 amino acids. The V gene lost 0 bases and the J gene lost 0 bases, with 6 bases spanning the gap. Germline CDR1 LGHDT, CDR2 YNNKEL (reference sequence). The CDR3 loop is CASSQDPSSYNEQFF. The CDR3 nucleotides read TGTGCCAGCAGCCAAGATCCCAGCTCCTACAATGAGCAGTTCTTC.